What follows is one T cell receptor beta chain and its context. The entry originates in a study of beta chain features in type 1 diabetes. Sorting with CD45RO/CCR7/CD25/CD127/CD95/CD27 yielded naive, central memory, regulatory and stem-like memory CD4+ cells. Sequencing targeted expressed TCRB transcripts, as all isolated RNA had been reverse transcribed. TCRdb's table, derived via immunoSEQ multiplex PCR, lists solely in-frame clones and lacks some. The data contain 850,000 to 900,000 clones, roughly a sixth of them singletons. This CDR3 comprises 16 residues. Germline V gene lookup returns CDR1 SGHNT and CDR2 YYREEE (reference sequence). Trimming removed 1 base at V and 0 bases at J, with 13 bases between.

The rearrangement uses TRBV5-4 and TRBJ1-1; tentative D call: TRBD1 (5 bases). The source is a woman aged 18-29 years in good health. Material: naive CD4+ T cells from blood. The CDR3 nucleotides are TGTGCCAGCAGCTTGAGGTTCGGGGCAATGAACACTGAAGCTTTCTTT. Its protein product is CASSLRFGAMNTEAFF.